This T cell receptor (beta chain) was captured by sequencing in a study of blood T cells in healthy people across ages. Findings of the study overall: Aged donors had fewer naive CD4+ cells and lower diversity than long-lived donors.

Through a sample-barcoded 5' primer and a J-beta primer mix, a second PCR was run for about 6 to 11 cycles. The template-switch adaptor was a 5' adaptor with 12 random nucleotides. It tagged each cDNA molecule. From the 5' RACE reads, TCRdb called clonotypes with MiXCR, one entry per CDR3 protein. Of under 2 million distinct CDR3 sequences in the sample, 30% to 35% were seen once. This clonotype turned up a few times. Its antigen is still unknown. Each sample yielded at least 6 million isolated PBMCs. The clonotype comes from a woman under 40 in good health. Input material: blood.

The CDR3 nucleotides are TGCAGTGCTAGAGTTCCGGATGGGACTAGCATCCACGAGCAGTACTTC. Translation: CSARVPDGTSIHEQYF. This rearrangement joins TRBV20-1 to TRBJ2-7; 9 positions agree with TRBD2. J lost 5 bases, V lost 1 base, and 12 bases had no gene match. The V gene's germline CDR1 is DFQATT and CDR2 SNEGSKA (reference sequence). The CDR3 is 16 residues long.